What follows is one T cell receptor beta chain and its context. This sample stems from a study of cytomegalovirus exposure and HLA in healthy donors. The PCR made use of 60 Vbeta and 13 Jbeta primers. The repertoire was sequenced with immunoSEQ multiplex PCR; TCRdb's copy has only in-frame clones and lacks some. The data show about 170,000 clones, 65% to 80% seen once. Looked up from germline, CDR1 is SGHAT and CDR2 is FQDESV (reference sequence). The CDR3 has 16 residues. V was clipped by 2 bases and J by 0 bases; unmatched bases: 5. The origin of this receptor is a woman aged 50 to 65 in good health and CMV-seropositive. This chain joins TRBV11-1 and TRBJ2-7, with 9 bases aligning to TRBD2. Specimen: PBMCs. The chain's CDR3 is CASSLNSGGYSYEQYF. The CDR3 DNA sequence: TGTGCCAGCAGCTTAAATAGCGGGGGTTACTCCTACGAGCAGTACTTC.